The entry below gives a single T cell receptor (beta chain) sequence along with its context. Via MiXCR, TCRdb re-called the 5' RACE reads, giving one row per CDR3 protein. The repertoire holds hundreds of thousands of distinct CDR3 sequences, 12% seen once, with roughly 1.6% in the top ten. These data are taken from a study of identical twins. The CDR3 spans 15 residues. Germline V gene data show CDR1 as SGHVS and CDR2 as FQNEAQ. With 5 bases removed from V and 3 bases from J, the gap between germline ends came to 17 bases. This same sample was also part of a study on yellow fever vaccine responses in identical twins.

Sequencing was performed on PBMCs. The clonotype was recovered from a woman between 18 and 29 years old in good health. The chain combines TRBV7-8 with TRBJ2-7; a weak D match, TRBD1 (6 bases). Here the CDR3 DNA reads TGTGCCAGCAGCATACAGGGTGGGGGTCACTACGAGCAGTACTTC. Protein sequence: CASSIQGGGHYEQYF.